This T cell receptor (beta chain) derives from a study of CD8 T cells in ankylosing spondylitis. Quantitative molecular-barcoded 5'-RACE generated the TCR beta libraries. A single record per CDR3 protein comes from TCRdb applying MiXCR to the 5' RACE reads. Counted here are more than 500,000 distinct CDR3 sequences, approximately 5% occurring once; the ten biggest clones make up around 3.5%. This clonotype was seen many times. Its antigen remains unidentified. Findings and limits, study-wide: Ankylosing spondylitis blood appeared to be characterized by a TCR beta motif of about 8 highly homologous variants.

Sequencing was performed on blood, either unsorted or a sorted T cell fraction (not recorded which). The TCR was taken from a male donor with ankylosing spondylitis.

DNA for the CDR3: TGTGCCAGCAGCTCAGACAACCCCTATTCACCCCTCCACTTT. Its protein product is CASSSDNPYSPLHF. The chain has TRBV4-2 and TRBJ1-6; D remains ambiguous. CDR3 size: 14 residues. CDR1 is LGHNA, CDR2 YNFKEQ, per germline. V shed 5 bases and J shed 8 bases, with 13 bases lying between them.